This T cell receptor beta chain came from a study of shared clonotypes between healthy human individuals. The study's findings and limits: The study found about 5% of naive CD4 clonotypes shared across several donors.

Germline V CDR1 and CDR2: PRHDT, FYEKMQ (reference sequence). This CDR3 has 17 residues. With V trimmed by 1 base and J by 6 bases, 8 bases remained unmatched. Remarks on this clone: Its antigen is unidentified.

Data came from immunoSEQ multiplex PCR; TCRdb stores just in-frame clones and leaves some out. The sample yields about 2.3 million clones, roughly 90% seen once. This receptor was obtained from a young man in good health. Some clones in this sample may be carry-over from other donors' samples. This chain connects TRBV13 to TRBJ2-3; 12 nucleotides line up with TRBD2. The sample was naive CD4+ T cells from PBMCs. This sample's subset: CD45RA+ positively selected. The CDR3 spells CASSLVGLAGGSDTQYF. DNA of the CDR3: TGTGCCAGCAGCTTAGTAGGGCTAGCGGGAGGGTCGGATACGCAGTATTTT.